This record covers a single TCR beta chain. This record belongs to a study of T cell responses to AZD1222 COVID-19 vaccine. The V end was cut by 7 bases, the J end by 5 bases, with 15 bases between. The germline CDR1 and CDR2 sequences are ENHRY and SYGVKD. CDR3 length: 14 residues. Using immunoSEQ multiplex PCR, the repertoire was profiled, and TCRdb retains in-frame clones only, with some absent. The profile shows 140,000 to 150,000 clones, 93% of them singletons. This chain joins TRBV10-3 and TRBJ2-1; D is possibly TRBD1 (5 bases). The clonotype was recovered from an adult in good health. The source was peripheral blood, collected on day 0 of AZD1222 vaccination. The CDR3 sequence is CAITLGLGNNEQFF. The CDR3 DNA reads TGTGCCATCACATTGGGGCTTGGCAACAATGAGCAGTTCTTC.